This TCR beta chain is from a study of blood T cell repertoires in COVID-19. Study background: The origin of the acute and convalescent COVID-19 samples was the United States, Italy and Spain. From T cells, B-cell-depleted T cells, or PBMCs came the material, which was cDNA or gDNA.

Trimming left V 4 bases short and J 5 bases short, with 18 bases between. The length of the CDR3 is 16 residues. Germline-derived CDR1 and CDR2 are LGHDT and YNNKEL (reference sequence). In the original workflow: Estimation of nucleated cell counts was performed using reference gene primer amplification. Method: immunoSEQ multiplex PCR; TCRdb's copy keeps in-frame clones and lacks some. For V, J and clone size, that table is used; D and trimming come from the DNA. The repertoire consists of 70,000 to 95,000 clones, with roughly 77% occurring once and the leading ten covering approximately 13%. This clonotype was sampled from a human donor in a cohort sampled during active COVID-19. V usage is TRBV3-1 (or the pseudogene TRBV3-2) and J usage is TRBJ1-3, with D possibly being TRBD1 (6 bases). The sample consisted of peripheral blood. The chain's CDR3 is CASSPWGGADRNTIYF. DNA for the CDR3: TGTGCCAGCAGCCCCTGGGGGGGGGCGGATAGAAACACCATATATTTT.